This T cell receptor (beta chain) came from a study of blood T cell repertoires in COVID-19. Overall study: The United States, Italy and Spain were the sources of the acute and convalescent COVID-19 samples. PBMCs, B-cell-depleted T cells, or T cells provided the cDNA or gDNA that made up the material.

In the authors' workflow: Researchers report that nucleated cell counts were estimated from reference gene primer amplification. The method was immunoSEQ multiplex PCR; TCRdb's version includes in-frame clones alone and lacks a portion of them. V, J and clone size are those of that table, while D and trimming were read from the DNA. Of over 200,000 clones listed, approximately 83% are singletons. With 0 bases removed from V and 5 bases from J, the gap between germline ends came to 7 bases. Germline assignment: CDR1 LGHNA and CDR2 YSLEER. There are 14 residues in the CDR3. The sample taken for sequencing was peripheral blood. The chain carries TRBV4-3 and TRBJ2-2; D remains unclear. This TCR was recovered from a woman aged 40 to 55 with active or convalescent COVID-19. The CDR3 sequence: CASSQDAATGELFF. The CDR3 region has the DNA TGCGCCAGCAGCCAAGACGCAGCGACCGGGGAGCTGTTTTTT.